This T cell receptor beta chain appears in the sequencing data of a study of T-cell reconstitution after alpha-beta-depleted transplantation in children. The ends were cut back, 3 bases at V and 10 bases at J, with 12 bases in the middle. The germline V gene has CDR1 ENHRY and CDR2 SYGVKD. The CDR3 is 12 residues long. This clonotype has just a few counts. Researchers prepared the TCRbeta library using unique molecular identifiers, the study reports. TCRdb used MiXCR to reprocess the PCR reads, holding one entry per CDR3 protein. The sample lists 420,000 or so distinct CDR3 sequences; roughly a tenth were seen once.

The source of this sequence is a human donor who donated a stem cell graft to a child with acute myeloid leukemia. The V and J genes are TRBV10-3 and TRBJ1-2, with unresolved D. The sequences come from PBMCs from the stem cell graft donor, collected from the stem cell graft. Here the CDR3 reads CAISDGSKDYTF. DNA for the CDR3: TGTGCCATCAGTGATGGCAGTAAGGACTACACCTTC.